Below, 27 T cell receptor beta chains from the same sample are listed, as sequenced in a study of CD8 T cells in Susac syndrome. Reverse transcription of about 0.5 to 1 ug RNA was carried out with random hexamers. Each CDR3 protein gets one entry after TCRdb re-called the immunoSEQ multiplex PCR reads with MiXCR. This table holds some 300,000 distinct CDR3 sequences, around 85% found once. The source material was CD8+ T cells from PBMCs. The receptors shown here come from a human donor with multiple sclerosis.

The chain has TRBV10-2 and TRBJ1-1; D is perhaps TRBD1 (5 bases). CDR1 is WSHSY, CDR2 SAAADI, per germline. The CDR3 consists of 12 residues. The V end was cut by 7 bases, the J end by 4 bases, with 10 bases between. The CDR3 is CASKGVTTEAFF. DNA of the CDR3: TGCGCCAGCAAAGGGGTTACCACTGAAGCTTTCTTT.

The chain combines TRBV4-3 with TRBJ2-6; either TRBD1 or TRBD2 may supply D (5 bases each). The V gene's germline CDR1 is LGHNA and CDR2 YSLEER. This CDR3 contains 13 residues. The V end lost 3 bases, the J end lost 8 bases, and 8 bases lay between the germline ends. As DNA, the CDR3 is TGCGCCAGCAGCCAGGGGGAAACCAACGTCCTGACTTTC. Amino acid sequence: CASSQGETNVLTF.

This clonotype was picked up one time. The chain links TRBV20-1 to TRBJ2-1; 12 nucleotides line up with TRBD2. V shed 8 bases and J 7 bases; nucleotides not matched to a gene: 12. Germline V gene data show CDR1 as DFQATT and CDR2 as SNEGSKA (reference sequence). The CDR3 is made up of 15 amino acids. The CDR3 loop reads CSIWETSGSQNEQFF. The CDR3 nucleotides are TGCAGTATTTGGGAGACTAGCGGGAGTCAAAATGAGCAGTTCTTC.

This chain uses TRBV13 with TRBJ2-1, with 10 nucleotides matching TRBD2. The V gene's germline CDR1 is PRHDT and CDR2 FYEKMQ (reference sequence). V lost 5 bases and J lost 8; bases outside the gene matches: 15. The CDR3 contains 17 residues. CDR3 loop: CASSPLLAGERSDEQFF. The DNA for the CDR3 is TGTGCCAGCAGCCCCCTCCTAGCGGGAGAACGGTCCGATGAGCAGTTCTTC. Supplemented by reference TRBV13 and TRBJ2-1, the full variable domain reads AAGVIQSPRHLIKEKRETATLKCYPIPRHDTVYWYQQGPGQDPQFLISFYEKMQSDKGSIPDRFSAQQFSDYHSELNMSSLELGDSALYFCASSPLLAGERSDEQFFGPGTRLTVL.

The CDR3 loop reads CASSLSPGTVSYEQYF. Written as DNA, the CDR3 is TGTGCCAGCAGTTTATCCCCCGGGACAGTTTCCTACGAGCAGTACTTC. The gene calls are TRBV27 and TRBJ2-7; 7 bases fit TRBD1. Germline V gives CDR1 MNHEY, CDR2 SMNVEV (reference sequence). The CDR3 runs to 16 residues. With V trimmed by 0 bases and J by 1 base, 6 bases remained unmatched.

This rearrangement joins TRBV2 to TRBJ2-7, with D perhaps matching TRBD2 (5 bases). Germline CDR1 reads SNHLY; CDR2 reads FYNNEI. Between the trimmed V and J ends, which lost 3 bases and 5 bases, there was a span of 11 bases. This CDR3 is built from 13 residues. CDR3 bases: TGTGCCAGCAGTGAGTTGGACTTTCACGAGCAGTACTTC. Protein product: CASSELDFHEQYF.

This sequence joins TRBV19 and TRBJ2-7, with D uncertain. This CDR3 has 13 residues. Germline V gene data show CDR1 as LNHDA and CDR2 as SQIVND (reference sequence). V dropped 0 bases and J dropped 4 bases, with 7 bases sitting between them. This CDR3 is CASSIDEEYEQYF. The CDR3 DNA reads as TGTGCCAGTAGTATAGATGAAGAGTACGAGCAGTACTTC.

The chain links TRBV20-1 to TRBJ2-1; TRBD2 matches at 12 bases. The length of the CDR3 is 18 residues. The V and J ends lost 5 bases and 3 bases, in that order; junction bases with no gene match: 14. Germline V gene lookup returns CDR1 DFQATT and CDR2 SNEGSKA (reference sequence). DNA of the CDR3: TGCAGTGCTTCTCCCTATCGGACTAGCGGGATTTACTACAATGAGCAGTTCTTC. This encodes CSASPYRTSGIYYNEQFF.

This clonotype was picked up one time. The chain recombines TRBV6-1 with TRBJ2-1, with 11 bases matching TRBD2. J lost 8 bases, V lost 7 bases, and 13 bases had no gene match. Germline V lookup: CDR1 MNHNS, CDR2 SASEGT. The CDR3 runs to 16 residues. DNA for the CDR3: TGTGCCAGCAAAGTGGGACTAGCGGACCACGGCGATGAGCAGTTCTTC. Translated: CASKVGLADHGDEQFF.

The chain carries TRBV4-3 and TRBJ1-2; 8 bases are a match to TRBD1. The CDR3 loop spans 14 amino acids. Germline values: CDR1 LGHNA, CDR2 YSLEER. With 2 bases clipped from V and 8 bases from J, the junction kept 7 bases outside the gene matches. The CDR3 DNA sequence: TGCGCCAGCAGCCAAAATCAGGGGGCGGACGGCTACACCTTC. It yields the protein CASSQNQGADGYTF.

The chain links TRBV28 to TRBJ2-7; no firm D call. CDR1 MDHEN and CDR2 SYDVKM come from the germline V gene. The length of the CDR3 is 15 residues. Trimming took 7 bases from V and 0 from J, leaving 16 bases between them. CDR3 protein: CASTPRTDSSYEQYF. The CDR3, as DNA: TGTGCCAGCACCCCCCGAACGGATAGCTCCTACGAGCAGTACTTC.

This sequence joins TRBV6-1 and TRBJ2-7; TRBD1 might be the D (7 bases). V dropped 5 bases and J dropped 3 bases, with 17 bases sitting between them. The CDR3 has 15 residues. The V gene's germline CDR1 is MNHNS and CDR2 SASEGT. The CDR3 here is CASSPRQGLHYEQYF. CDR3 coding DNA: TGTGCCAGCAGTCCTAGACAGGGACTTCACTACGAGCAGTACTTC.

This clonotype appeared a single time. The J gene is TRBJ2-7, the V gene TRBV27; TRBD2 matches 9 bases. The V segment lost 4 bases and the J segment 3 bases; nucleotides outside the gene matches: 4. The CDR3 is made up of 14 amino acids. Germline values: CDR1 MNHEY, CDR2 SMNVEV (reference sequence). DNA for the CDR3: TGTGCCAGCAGTTGGGCGGGAGGGGTCTACGAGCAGTACTTC. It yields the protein CASSWAGGVYEQYF.

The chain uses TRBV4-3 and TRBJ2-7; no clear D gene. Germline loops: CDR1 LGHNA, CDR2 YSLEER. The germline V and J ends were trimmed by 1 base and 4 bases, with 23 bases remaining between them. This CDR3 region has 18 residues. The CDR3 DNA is TGCGCCAGCAGCCAAGCTAGGGTTCTTGGGGTTGGTGTGTACGAGCAGTACTTC. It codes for CASSQARVLGVGVYEQYF.

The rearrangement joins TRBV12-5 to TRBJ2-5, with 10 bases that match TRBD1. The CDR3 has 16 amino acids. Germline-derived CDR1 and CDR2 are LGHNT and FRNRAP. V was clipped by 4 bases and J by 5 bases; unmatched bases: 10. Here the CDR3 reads CASGSSTGGGKETQYF. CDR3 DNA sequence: TGTGCTAGTGGTTCTTCGACAGGGGGCGGGAAGGAGACCCAGTACTTC.

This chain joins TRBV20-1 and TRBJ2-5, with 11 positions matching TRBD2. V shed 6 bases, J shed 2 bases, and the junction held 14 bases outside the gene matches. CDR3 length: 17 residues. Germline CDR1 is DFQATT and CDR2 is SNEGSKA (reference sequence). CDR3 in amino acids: CSAHNQPGLAAQETQYF. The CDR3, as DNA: TGCAGTGCCCACAACCAACCGGGACTAGCGGCACAAGAGACCCAGTACTTC.

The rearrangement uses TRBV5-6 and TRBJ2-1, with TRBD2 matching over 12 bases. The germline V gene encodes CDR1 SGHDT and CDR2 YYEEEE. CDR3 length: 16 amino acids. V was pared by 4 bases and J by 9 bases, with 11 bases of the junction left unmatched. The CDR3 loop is CASSRPRLAGVGEQFF. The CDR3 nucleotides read TGTGCCAGCAGCAGGCCCCGACTAGCGGGAGTAGGTGAGCAGTTCTTC.

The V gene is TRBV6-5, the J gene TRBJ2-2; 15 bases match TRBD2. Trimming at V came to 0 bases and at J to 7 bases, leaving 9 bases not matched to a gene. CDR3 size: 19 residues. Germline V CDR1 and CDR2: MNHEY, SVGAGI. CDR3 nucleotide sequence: TGTGCCAGCAGTTACTCGCCGGGACTAGCGGGAGGAACGGACGGGGAGCTGTTTTTT. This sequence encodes CASSYSPGLAGGTDGELFF.

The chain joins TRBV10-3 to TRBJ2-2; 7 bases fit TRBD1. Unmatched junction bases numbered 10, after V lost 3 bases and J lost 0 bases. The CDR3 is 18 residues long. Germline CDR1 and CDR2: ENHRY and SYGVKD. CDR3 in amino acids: CAISESTQGTSNTGELFF. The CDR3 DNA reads TGTGCCATCAGTGAATCCACACAGGGGACCTCGAACACCGGGGAGCTGTTTTTT.

As DNA, the CDR3 is TGTGCCACCAGCAGGAAGACTACATACAATGAGCAGTTCTTC. It is translated as CATSRKTTYNEQFF. The chain is built from TRBV15 and TRBJ2-1; tentatively, D is TRBD2 (5 bases). Germline CDR1 is LNHNV and CDR2 is YYDKDF (reference sequence). V was clipped by 3 bases and J by 4 bases, with 10 bases between them. The CDR3 runs to 14 residues. The whole variable domain, filled in from reference TRBV15 and TRBJ2-1, reads DAMVIQNPRYQVTQFGKPVTLSCSQTLNHNVMYWYQQKSSQAPKLLFHYYDKDFNNEADTPDNFQSRRPNTSFCFLDIRSPGLGDTAMYLCATSRKTTYNEQFFGPGTRLTVL.

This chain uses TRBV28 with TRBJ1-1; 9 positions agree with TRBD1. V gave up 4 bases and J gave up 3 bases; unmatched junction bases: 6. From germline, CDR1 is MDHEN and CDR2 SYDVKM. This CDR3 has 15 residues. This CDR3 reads CASSSVGQGYTEAFF. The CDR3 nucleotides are TGTGCCAGCAGTTCCGTTGGACAGGGGTACACTGAAGCTTTCTTT. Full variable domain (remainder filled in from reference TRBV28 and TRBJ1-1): DVKVTQSSRYLVKRTGEKVFLECVQDMDHENMFWYRQDPGLGLRLIYFSYDVKMKEKGDIPEGYSVSREKKERFSLILESASTNQTSMYLCASSSVGQGYTEAFFGQGTRLTVV.

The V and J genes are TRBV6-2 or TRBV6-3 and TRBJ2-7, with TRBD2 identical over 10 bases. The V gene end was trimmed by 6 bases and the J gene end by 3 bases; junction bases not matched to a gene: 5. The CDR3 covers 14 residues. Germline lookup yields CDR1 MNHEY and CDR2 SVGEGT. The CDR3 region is CASSGLAADYEQYF. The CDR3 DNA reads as TGTGCCAGCAGCGGACTAGCGGCCGACTACGAGCAGTACTTC.

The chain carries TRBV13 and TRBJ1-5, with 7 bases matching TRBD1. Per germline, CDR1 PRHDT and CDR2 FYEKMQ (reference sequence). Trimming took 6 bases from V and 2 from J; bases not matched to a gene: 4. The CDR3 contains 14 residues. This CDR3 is CASRDGTGNQPQHF. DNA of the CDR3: TGTGCCAGCAGGGACGGGACAGGCAATCAGCCCCAGCATTTT.

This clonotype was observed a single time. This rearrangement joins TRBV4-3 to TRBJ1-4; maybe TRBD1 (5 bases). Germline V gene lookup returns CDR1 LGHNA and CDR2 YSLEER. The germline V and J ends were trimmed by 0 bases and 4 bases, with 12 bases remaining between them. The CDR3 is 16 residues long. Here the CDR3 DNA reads TGCGCCAGCAGCCAAGATTGGTGGGGCGGTAATGAAAAACTGTTTTTT. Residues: CASSQDWWGGNEKLFF.

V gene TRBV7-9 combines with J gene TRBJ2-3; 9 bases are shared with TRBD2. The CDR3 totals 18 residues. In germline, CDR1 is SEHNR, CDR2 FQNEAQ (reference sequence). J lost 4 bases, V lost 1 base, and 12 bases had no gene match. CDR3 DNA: TGTGCCAGCAGCTTAGGGTGGTCGGCTAGCGGGAACCCAGATACGCAGTATTTT. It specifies CASSLGWSASGNPDTQYF.

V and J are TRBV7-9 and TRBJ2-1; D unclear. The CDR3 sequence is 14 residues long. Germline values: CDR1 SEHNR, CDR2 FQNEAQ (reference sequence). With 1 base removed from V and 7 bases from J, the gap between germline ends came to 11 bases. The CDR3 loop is CASSLDPTGNEQFF. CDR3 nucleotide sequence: TGTGCCAGCAGCTTAGACCCCACTGGGAATGAGCAGTTCTTC. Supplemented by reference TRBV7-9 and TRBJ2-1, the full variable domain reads DTGVSQNPRHKITKRGQNVTFRCDPISEHNRLYWYRQTLGQGPEFLTYFQNEAQLEKSRLLSDRFSAERPKGSFSTLEIQRTEQGDSAMYLCASSLDPTGNEQFFGPGTRLTVL.

CDR3 amino acids: CASSEAGLGEQFF. CDR3 DNA: TGTGCCAGCAGCGAAGCAGGCCTGGGTGAGCAGTTCTTC. V usage is TRBV9 and J usage is TRBJ2-1; D not certain. V shed 3 bases and J shed 9 bases, with 13 bases lying between them. CDR1 is SGDLS and CDR2 is YYNGEE in the germline V gene. This CDR3 spans 13 amino acids.